The rows below give T cell receptor beta chains drawn from one sample of a study of identical twins. TCRdb re-called the 5' RACE reads with MiXCR, one entry per CDR3 protein. The table lists 350,000 to 450,000 distinct CDR3 sequences, about 18% of them singletons. Sequencing was carried out using naive T cells sorted from blood. Receptors originate from a man aged 50-59 years in good health. CDR3s include the opening cysteine and the closing phenylalanine or tryptophan. The D gene is left open where the match is weak. Clone size, where shown, is once, few, many, or a class for clones that have expanded.

J gene | V gene | clone size | D gene | CDR3 DNA | CDR3 protein
TRBJ2-5 | TRBV5-1 | - | - | TGCGCCAGCAGCCCTGGCCGTGGCAGGGGTCCGGAGACCCAGTACTTC | CASSPGRGRGPETQYF
TRBJ1-5 | TRBV19 | - | TRBD1 | TGTGCCAGTCAAGGACAGGGGGCATTTCCATATTCGAGCAATCAGCCCCAGCATTTT | CASQGQGAFPYSSNQPQHF
TRBJ2-2 | TRBV25-1 | - | TRBD1 | TGTGCCAGCACCAATACAGGGGGCAGGGGCACCGGGGAGCTGTTTTTT | CASTNTGGRGTGELFF
TRBJ1-5 | TRBV29-1 | - | - | TGCAGCGTTGTAGAAGCAAATCAGCCCCAGCATTTT | CSVVEANQPQHF
TRBJ2-1 | TRBV29-1 | few | TRBD2 | TGCAGCGTTGAAGGGTTCTTAGCGGGGGGGCGCAGGGATGAGCAGTTCTTC | CSVEGFLAGGRRDEQFF
TRBJ2-7 | TRBV15 | few | - | TGTGCCACCAGCAGAGATTTAACCAGGTTCGGCTACGAGCAGTACTTC | CATSRDLTRFGYEQYF
TRBJ2-7 | TRBV12-3/TRBV12-4 | many | - | TGTGCCAGCAGTTTAAATCGGGTAGGTCGGTCCTACGAGCAGTACTTC | CASSLNRVGRSYEQYF
TRBJ2-1 | TRBV25-1 | - | - | TGTGCCAGCAGATCCCTTACTCCTCGACAGGGAGGGACTACCCCATTTATAGACAATGAGCAGTTCTTC | CASRSLTPRQGGTTPFIDNEQFF
TRBJ2-3 | TRBV20-1 | many | - | TGCAGTGCCCAATCATCTGGCTCCCTATACGGAGATACGCAGTATTTT | CSAQSSGSLYGDTQYF
TRBJ1-5 | TRBV7-2 | - | TRBD1 | TGTGCCAGCAGCCCGTCGGGGTCAGGGGGGCAGCCCCAGCATTTT | CASSPSGSGGQPQHF
TRBJ1-1 | TRBV15 | - | - | TGTGCCACCAGCATAAACACTGAAGCTTTCTTT | CATSINTEAFF
TRBJ1-2 | TRBV6-5 | many | - | TGTGCCAGCAGTTACGGCGGAGCCGGCTACACCTTC | CASSYGGAGYTF
TRBJ2-7 | TRBV20-1 | many | - | TGCAGTGCTGCAAAGACAGGTTCCTACGAGCAGTACTTC | CSAAKTGSYEQYF
TRBJ2-1 | TRBV10-3 | - | - | TGTGCCATCAGCGGATCGACCTACAATGAGCAGTTCTTC | CAISGSTYNEQFF
TRBJ2-7 | TRBV28 | many | - | TGTGCCAGCACCCCCCCTCTGTCCACCTACGAGCAGTACTTC | CASTPPLSTYEQYF
TRBJ2-3 | TRBV10-3 | few | - | TGTGCCATCAGTGGGAACACAGATACGCAGTATTTT | CAISGNTDTQYF
TRBJ2-1 | TRBV7-2 | many | TRBD2 | TGTGCCAGCAGCTTAGCGATAGCGGGGGGCGTGAGCTCCTACAATGAGCAGTTCTTC | CASSLAIAGGVSSYNEQFF
TRBJ2-2 | TRBV5-5 | few | TRBD1 | TGTGCCAGCAGCCAAGCCGGACAGGGGAAGGCCGGGGAGCTGTTTTTT | CASSQAGQGKAGELFF
TRBJ2-7 | TRBV12-3/TRBV12-4 | few | TRBD1 | TGTGCCAGCAGGAGGGACAGGCGCTCCTACGAGCAGTACTTC | CASRRDRRSYEQYF
TRBJ2-1 | TRBV2 | once | - | TGTGCCAGCAGACCGGACGGGTACAATGAGCAGTTCTTC | CASRPDGYNEQFF
TRBJ1-5 | TRBV27 | many | TRBD1 | TGTGCCAGCAGTTTATCTAGGACAGGGTCTCAGCCCCAGCATTTT | CASSLSRTGSQPQHF
TRBJ2-7 | TRBV4-3 | few | - | TGCGCCAGCAGCCAAGATCGTGGGAACCTTCTGTACTTC | CASSQDRGNLLYF
TRBJ2-5 | TRBV7-8 | few | - | TGTGCCAGCAGCTTAGCCAGCCTCAGGGGTCTGGAGACCCAGTACTTC | CASSLASLRGLETQYF
TRBJ2-1 | TRBV19 | - | TRBD2 | TGTGCCAGTAGTATAGCGGGGGGGCCTGACAATGAGCAGTTCTTC | CASSIAGGPDNEQFF
TRBJ2-7 | TRBV4-3 | many | TRBD2 | TGCGCCAGCAGCCAAGGTAGCGGGGGTACCTACGAGCAGTACTTC | CASSQGSGGTYEQYF